This entry features one T cell receptor (beta chain) sequence. Its antigen is not identified. Germline V gene sequence: CDR1 MNHEY, CDR2 SMNVEV (reference sequence). CDR3 length equals 19 residues. The V gene end was trimmed by 2 bases and the J gene end by 2 bases; junction bases not matched to a gene: 13. This specimen belongs to a study of cytomegalovirus exposure and HLA in healthy donors. Researchers ran the PCR with 60 Vbeta and 13 Jbeta primers. The protocol was immunoSEQ multiplex PCR, while the TCRdb copy is restricted to in-frame clones and leaves out a portion. The sample shows about 82,000 clones, about 77% of them seen only once. The study, taken as a whole, reports: The study labeled more than 150 TCR beta chains cytomegalovirus-associated. Presence/absence analyses rested on an assumption that sequencing depth was roughly uniform across donors.

The rearrangement joins TRBV27 to TRBJ1-5; 9 bases are shared with TRBD1. The clonotype comes from a man aged 50-60 years in good health and CMV-seronegative. The material sequenced was PBMCs. CDR3 in DNA: TGTGCCAGCAGTTTAAGGCCCCCCAATAGGACAGGGGGCAATCAGCCCCAGCATTTT. Its translation: CASSLRPPNRTGGNQPQHF.